This T cell receptor (beta chain) was sequenced in a study of cytomegalovirus exposure and HLA in healthy donors (dated by TCRdb to about 2017). About the study as a whole: According to an earlier analysis of around 600 of the donors, 200 million or so T cells yielded roughly 100 million unique TCR beta sequences and approximately 300 Gb of sequence data. Alongside the repertoire data, information on donor age, sex, ethnicity and CMV serostatus was compiled. The number of typed donors differed by locus: about 629-630 for A, B, C, DRB1 and DQB1; 522 for DQA1; 606 for DPA1; and around 470 for DPB1. Roughly five DR-DQ haplotypes were treated as single units for association and clustering because of strong linkage in the cohort. The later analysis used no new phenotypic data to find candidate immune exposures, relying instead on TCR beta sequences and their occurrence across donors. Besides the first cohort of approximately 710 subjects, a separate validation cohort made up of some 110 different subjects was used. In a later analysis, previously published TCR beta repertoires from 670 or so donors were re-analyzed and high-resolution HLA genotyping was added so that TCR occurrence patterns could be studied. An early release that covered several hundred HLA-typed donors contained 250 to 350 gigabases of sequencing data and tens of millions of unique TCR sequences. Using immunosequencing, the study profiled T cell repertoires from approximately 700 subjects and related those repertoires to cytomegalovirus serostatus. On average, roughly 250,000 unique TCR beta nucleotide sequences were sequenced per donor among fewer than 500 genotyped donors of the cohort, with 15% to 20% of those sequences being non-productive. A later genetic analysis took genome-wide SNP genotypes for about 65% of the roughly 670 donors and used that subset as a discovery cohort. Class I and class II HLA loci were covered by the typing at four-digit resolution. An earlier analysis of 500 to 750 of the donors applied high-throughput TCR beta sequencing to assess whether each TCR beta V gene segment acted as functional or pseudogenic. To predict cytomegalovirus infection status, the study brought together high-throughput TCR immunosequencing, statistical association of individual TCRs with disease status, and machine learning. The study aimed to test whether signatures of past pathogen exposure could be identified by cataloging public T cell receptors. Among the roughly 400 genotyped donors, 81% belonged to the genetic ancestry cluster associated with self-reported Caucasian donors. All discovery cohort repertoires had been generated using a single sequencing platform.

The cohort consisted of hundreds of healthy bone marrow donors. At the time of sampling, every cohort member was nominally healthy, though immune exposures that went unrecorded were likely present. The donor was CMV seronegative and belonged to the group of several hundred seronegative cohort members. Every donor gave a peripheral blood sample, and the peripheral blood mononuclear cells from that sample were used for TCR beta sequencing. The Qiagen DNeasy Blood Extraction Kit was used to extract genomic DNA from the blood cell samples. Concerning this clone: Its cognate antigen has yet to be identified. The record has no base qualities; no much larger clone is one base away.

Germline trimming amounts to 0 bases on V and 7 bases on J, with 9 as the count of junction bases outside the gene matches. There are 17 amino acids in the CDR3, from cysteine to phenylalanine inclusive. CDR3 DNA is the only sequence kept; it has 51 bases, read in frame from the first base. Per the germline V gene, LGHNA is the CDR1 and YNFKEQ is the CDR2. What the work shows at the level of the full study, not this receptor alone: Linkage disequilibrium might explain the correlated functional status among segregating V segments, but an unknown experimental factor could not be ruled out. Across donors, most TCR sequences were observed very rarely, whereas some public TCRs were present in many individuals. A later genetic analysis reported fewer N-insertions in productive TCRs among donors in an Asian-associated ancestry cluster than the 666-donor mean. A later analysis found that HLA-associated TCR beta chains were more clonally expanded and had lower generation probabilities than equally common non-associated chains. Most CMV-associated TCR beta chains appeared to be HLA-restricted in a later analysis, and the HLA associations seemed to be driven largely by CMV exposure. A later analysis reported that several top co-occurrence clusters appeared linked to parvovirus B19, influenza, CMV and Epstein-Barr virus. This cohort had only TCR beta chains sequenced, and the lack of alpha or paired-chain data limited which features could be detected. The classifier was reported to diagnose cytomegalovirus status with high specificity and sensitivity in both the original cohort and the validation cohort. A further reported finding was that TCR beta sequences accurately predicted the HLA-A and HLA-B alleles for most subjects in the first cohort. In vitro tests confirmed that a few of the cytomegalovirus-associated TCR beta chains recognize cytomegalovirus antigens. When HLA alleles, especially DR and DQ, strongly co-occurred, TCR associations were difficult to assign to individual alleles. A later genetic analysis associated a missense DCLRE1C variant with V-gene and J-gene trimming of TCR beta chains, and an independent cohort replicated the association. HLA typing was unavailable for some donors at each locus, so association tests used only the typed subset. The authors suggested that the approach could potentially be extended to other disease states and immunological phenotypes. A cluster of highly shared sequence variants was judged likely to represent a technical artifact of the sequencing pipeline. Because the 87-base-pair reads could not distinguish some IMGT-functional V segments, including TRBV6-2 and TRBV6-3, those segments were excluded. At a false discovery rate of 0.05, a later analysis linked 16,951 TCR beta sequences to specific HLA alleles. The presence/absence analyses assumed that sequencing depth was roughly uniform across donors, and that assumption may not be true. An earlier analysis of 587 of the donors showed that most TCR beta V segments appeared in productive rearrangements either about 87% or about 30% of the time, which broadly matched IMGT annotations. The study gave a list of under 200 TCR beta chains associated with cytomegalovirus. For the cohort, immune exposure information was limited to CMV serostatus. Approximately 16 rarely observed V segments, including chromosome 9 orphons, were excluded from the earlier analysis of about 500 of the donors because counts were too low. In a later analysis, the rate of TCR association differed among HLA loci, with DRB1 alleles having the most associated TCRs and HLA-C alleles having the fewest.

The library was produced with the immunoSEQ multiplex PCR assay. The multiplex PCR relied on a mix of 60 forward primers for TCR Vbeta segments and 13 reverse primers for TCR Jbeta segments. Amplification of the CDR3 region of rearranged TCR beta genes was performed with a multiplex PCR assay on genomic DNA. The amplified TCR beta libraries were sequenced on the Illumina HiSeq System as 87-base-pair reads. As for the authors' bioinformatics: Across the 670 or so repertoires, a later analysis counted approximately 83 million unique TCR beta chains, some 11 million of which were shared by at least two donors. A nearest-neighbor algorithm error-corrected the raw reads and collapsed the reads into unique sequences, merging closely related sequences to remove PCR and sequencing errors. CDR3 sequences were aligned to IMGT reference sequences to assign V, D and J gene segments. For a sequence to be retained, a match of at least six nucleotides was required to both a V gene segment and a J gene segment. Rearrangements were called productive when the CDR3 lacked stop codons and stayed in frame with V and J; all others were non-productive. CDR3 was defined by IMGT convention, running from the second conserved V-encoded cysteine to the conserved J-encoded phenylalanine. The earlier analysis of about 610 of the donors excluded any sequence lacking an unambiguous match to a single V gene segment. An earlier analysis of 587 of the donors called V segments functional above 56.7% productive rearrangements and segregating when the between-donor standard deviation exceeded 5%. A statistical classification framework was built for diagnosing cytomegalovirus status from the catalog of TCR beta chain sequences. V and J gene assignment, in a later analysis, came from comparing TCR nucleotide sequences with IMGT/GENE-DB human TR gene sequences. In a later analysis, CDR3 sequences and most-parsimonious VDJ recombination scenarios were assigned using the TCRdist pipeline. A later analysis defined each TCR beta chain by its CDR3 amino acid sequence plus V-gene family, and excluded reads lacking a unique V-gene family. To address suspected cross-contamination and a sequencing artifact, a later analysis removed 550 to 750 highly shared, low-generation-probability nucleotide sequences. In a later analysis, a clonal expansion index was calculated for each public chain from normalized within-repertoire ranks of inferred template counts. A later analysis computed generation probabilities with a VDJ recombination model fitted to out-of-frame rearrangements, and checked the results against IGoR. In a later analysis, hypergeometric tests were used to score TCR-TCR, TCR-HLA and TCR-CMV co-occurrence, with a repertoire-size bias correction applied to TCR pairs. To estimate false discovery rates, a later analysis permuted the HLA or CMV assignments 20 times. In a later analysis, co-occurring TCRs were grouped using DBSCAN, with TCRdist sequence similarity added in when clustering inside HLA-allele-positive subsets. Co-occurrence clustering excluded repertoires with fewer than 30,000 or more than 120,000 public chains, plus five with anomalous nucleotide sharing. Here the immuneACCESS table is served through TCRdb, limited to in-frame sequences with V and J called. Missing clones are a known gap in these copies; in checked studies unresolved V genes cover under half, and the rest lacks a known reason. That table gives V, J and clone size, and the DNA gave D and trimming. The sample table records 150,000 or so clones; roughly 80% of these occur just once. Around 2% of the sample goes to the ten largest clones.

The chain is made from TRBV4-2 and TRBJ1-5, with TRBD1 identical over 10 junction bases. The receptor comes from a female donor in good health and CMV-seronegative. The source material was PBMCs. The nucleotide sequence is given as TGTGCCAGCAGCCAAGATCTTGACAGGGGGCTAGGACAGCCCCAGCATTTT. Its coded protein is CASSQDLDRGLGQPQHF.